Included here is one T cell receptor beta chain sequence, with context. Its antigen is currently not known. Per-nucleotide qualities are absent, and no much larger clonotype sits a single base away. Taken from cysteine to phenylalanine, the CDR3 has 14 residues. The read is trimmed to its CDR3 DNA, 42 bases read in frame from base 1. The V and J ends are trimmed by 1 base and 2 bases, leaving 7 bases between them. CDR1 and CDR2, per the germline V gene, are SGHDT and YYEEEE. TCRbeta CDR3 regions were amplified from genomic DNA using the immunoSEQ Assay, a bias-controlled multiplex PCR. For the original study's pipeline: The number of nucleated cells in each sample was estimated from the amplification of reference gene primers within the assay. To quantify the absolute abundance of each unique TCRbeta CDR3 rearrangement, sequence reads were collapsed and filtered. For each sample, productive Simpson clonality was calculated as the square root of Simpson's diversity index across productive rearrangements. TCRdb carries this immuneACCESS record with in-frame sequences only. Its versions omit some clonotypes, under half of them owing to an unresolved V gene in the studies checked, with the rest unexplained. The DNA gave D and trimming, while V, J and clone size come from that table. In all, the sample holds about 290,000 clones, and just under 90% of those were seen once. Over 8.5% of the sample is held by the ten biggest clonotypes.

This entry belongs to a study of blood T cell repertoires in COVID-19 (dated by TCRdb to about 2020). Study-wide context: Collaborator samples came from the United States, Italy and Spain and covered acute and convalescent phases of COVID-19. Nearly every sample came with metadata listing a de-identified subject ID, COVID-19 status, age in years and sex. Subjects who had been exposed to COVID-19, were actively infected with it, or had recovered from it provided the deeply sampled blood TCRbeta repertoires that made up the dataset. The material from the prospective study consisted of cDNA or gDNA derived from T cells, B-cell-depleted T cells, or PBMCs. The samples were drawn from two sources: the first 160 participants of the ongoing ImmuneRACE study, and some 1,300 subjects contributed by 6 global collaborators. HLA class I and class II types, where available, came from metadata supplied by the sample provider rather than from assay-based typing. The repertoires were released in a freely available public database meant as a resource for research on the immune response to SARS-CoV-2. The research as a whole found: Clinical and demographic metadata were provided uncurated, with the amount varying by source and participant.

At one collaborating source in Seattle, patients were enrolled during active infection and were followed longitudinally through the course of disease. The collaborating institutions used their own protocols to collect whole blood in K2EDTA tubes. For TCRbeta analysis, collaborators shipped samples as frozen whole blood, isolated PBMCs, or DNA extracted from either of those sample types. Rearrangement joined TRBV5-6 to TRBJ2-4; the D gene is perhaps TRBD1, from 5 matching bases. The sequencing input was peripheral blood. This receptor was taken from a woman aged 25 to 39 with COVID-19, enrolled during active disease. The CDR3 region has the sequence CASSLRGTKNIQYF. The nucleotide sequence reads as follows: TGTGCCAGCAGCTTGAGGGGAACCAAAAACATTCAGTACTTC.